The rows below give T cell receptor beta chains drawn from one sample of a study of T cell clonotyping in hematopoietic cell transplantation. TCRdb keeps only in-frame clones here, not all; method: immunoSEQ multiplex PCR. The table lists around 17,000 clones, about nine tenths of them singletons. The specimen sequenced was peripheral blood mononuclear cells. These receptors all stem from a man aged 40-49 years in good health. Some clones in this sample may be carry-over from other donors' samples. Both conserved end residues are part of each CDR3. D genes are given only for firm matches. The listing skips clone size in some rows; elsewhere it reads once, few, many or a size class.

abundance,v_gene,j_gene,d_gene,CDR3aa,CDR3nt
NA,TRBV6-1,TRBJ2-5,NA,CASRPGSETQYF,TGTGCCAGCAGGCCAGGGTCAGAGACCCAGTACTTC
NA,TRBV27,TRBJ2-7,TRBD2,CASSNSGGPYEQYF,TGTGCCAGCAGTAATAGCGGGGGCCCCTACGAGCAGTACTTC
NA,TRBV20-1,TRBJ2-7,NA,CSAVAQHEQYF,TGCAGTGCCGTCGCCCAACACGAGCAGTACTTC
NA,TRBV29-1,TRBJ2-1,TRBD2,CSVEDPGGSIDNEQFF,TGCAGCGTTGAAGATCCGGGCGGGAGTATCGACAATGAGCAGTTCTTC
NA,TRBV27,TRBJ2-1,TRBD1,CASRDRELQPYNEQFF,TGTGCCAGCAGAGACAGGGAACTACAGCCCTACAATGAGCAGTTCTTC
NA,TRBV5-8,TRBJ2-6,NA,CASGAGSFSGANVLTF,TGTGCCAGCGGCGCTGGTTCCTTCTCTGGGGCCAACGTCCTGACTTTC
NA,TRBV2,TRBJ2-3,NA,CASSLATDTQYF,TGTGCCAGCAGTTTAGCTACAGATACGCAGTATTTT
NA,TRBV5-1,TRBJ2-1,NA,CASSPLDSAYNEQFF,TGCGCCAGCAGCCCCTTAGACAGTGCTTACAATGAGCAGTTCTTC
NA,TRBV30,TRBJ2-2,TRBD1,CAWNRQGTGELFF,TGTGCCTGGAACCGACAGGGAACCGGGGAGCTGTTTTTT
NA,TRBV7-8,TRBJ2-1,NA,CASSPSGEMIDEQFF,TGTGCCAGCAGCCCATCGGGGGAGATGATCGATGAGCAGTTCTTC
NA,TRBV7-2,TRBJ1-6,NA,CASSLREARDSPLHF,TGTGCCAGCAGCTTAAGGGAGGCCAGGGATTCACCCCTCCACTTT
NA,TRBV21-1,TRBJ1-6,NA,CASSKVSRPLHF,TGTGCCAGCAGCAAGGTCAGCCGACCCCTCCACTTT
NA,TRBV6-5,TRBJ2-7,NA,CASSSLSWREQYF,TGTGCCAGCAGTTCCCTTTCGTGGAGGGAGCAGTACTTC
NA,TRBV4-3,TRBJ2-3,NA,CASSPLLGTDTQYF,TGCGCCAGCAGCCCCTTGTTAGGCACAGATACGCAGTATTTT
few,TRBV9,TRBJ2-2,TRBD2,CASSLKLGTSGLLTGELFF,TGTGCCAGCAGTTTGAAACTAGGGACTAGCGGTCTTCTAACCGGGGAGCTGTTTTTT
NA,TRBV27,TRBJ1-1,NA,CASSLGAGLPTTEAFF,TGTGCCAGCAGCTTAGGGGCAGGCCTCCCCACCACTGAAGCTTTCTTT
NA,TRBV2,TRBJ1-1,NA,CASSPSYTEAFF,TGTGCCAGCAGCCCCAGCTACACTGAAGCTTTCTTT
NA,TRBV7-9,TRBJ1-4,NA,CASSLPNADHSEKLFF,TGTGCCAGCAGCTTACCTAACGCAGACCACTCTGAAAAACTGTTTTTT
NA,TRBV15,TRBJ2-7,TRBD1,CATSSAGQVVSRQYF,TGTGCCACCAGCAGCGCGGGACAGGTAGTGAGCAGGCAGTACTTC
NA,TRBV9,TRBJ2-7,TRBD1,CASSVGGNRGGEQYF,TGTGCCAGCAGCGTAGGGGGGAACAGGGGCGGCGAGCAGTACTTC
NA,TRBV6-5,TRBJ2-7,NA,CASSYSGVREQYF,TGTGCCAGCAGTTACTCGGGGGTTAGGGAGCAGTACTTC
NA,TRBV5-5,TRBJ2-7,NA,CASSLDQSPRGEQYF,TGTGCCAGCAGCTTGGATCAGTCCCCTAGGGGCGAGCAGTACTTC
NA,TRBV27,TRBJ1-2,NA,CASRGSGNGYTF,TGTGCCAGCAGAGGTTCGGGGAATGGCTACACCTTC
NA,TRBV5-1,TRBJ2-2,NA,CASSPDRANTGELFF,TGCGCCAGCAGCCCGGACAGAGCGAACACCGGGGAGCTGTTTTTT
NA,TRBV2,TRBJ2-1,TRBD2,CASSLSGRASYNEQFF,TGTGCCAGCAGTCTCAGCGGGAGGGCCTCCTACAATGAGCAGTTCTTC
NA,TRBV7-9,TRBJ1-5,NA,CASSGETSNQPQHF,TGTGCCAGCAGCGGTGAGACTAGCAATCAGCCCCAGCATTTT
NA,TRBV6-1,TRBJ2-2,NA,CASLGRGSSTGELFF,TGTGCCAGCCTTGGAAGGGGATCGAGCACCGGGGAGCTGTTTTTT
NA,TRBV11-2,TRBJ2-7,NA,CASSWANPYEQYF,TGTGCCAGCAGCTGGGCCAACCCCTACGAGCAGTACTTC
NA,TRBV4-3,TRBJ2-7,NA,CASSQDRQILYEQYF,TGCGCCAGCAGCCAAGATAGGCAGATCCTCTACGAGCAGTACTTC